This TCR beta chain was found in a study of graft-versus-host responses after intestinal transplantation. Study in general: In this cohort, recipients had multivisceral, liver-intestinal, or isolated intestinal transplants.

The repertoire was sequenced with immunoSEQ multiplex PCR; TCRdb's copy has only in-frame clones and lacks some. Of under 150,000 clones in the sample, 85% to 95% were seen once. This clone was picked up a small number of times. Its antigen is unidentified. Study-level findings and limits: Recipient marrow held GvH clones, some first seen in ileum or blood.

This clonotype was sampled from a human donor who received an intestinal transplant. Material: unstimulated CD4+ T cells sorted from spleen or lymph node cells, obtained before intestinal transplant.

This CDR3 is CASSLSGVGLRTEAFF. DNA for the CDR3: TGTGCCAGCAGTTTATCAGGGGTAGGGCTAAGGACTGAAGCTTTCTTT. This chain connects TRBV27 to TRBJ1-1; TRBD1 is a possible D gene (5 bases). Germline-derived CDR1 and CDR2 are MNHEY and SMNVEV (reference sequence). V lost 0 bases to trimming and J lost 5 bases, with 16 bases between them. This CDR3 has 16 amino acids.